Listed below are T cell receptor beta chains from one sample, sequenced in a study of metastatic and nonmetastatic thyroid tumors. MiXCR reprocessed the PCR reads for TCRdb. This sample has 35,000 to 45,000 clones, with 25% to 30% found just once. Material: blood. These receptors all stem from a male donor with papillary thyroid cancer or a benign thyroid nodule (not recorded which). Some clones in this sample may be carry-over from other donors' samples. Both conserved end residues are part of each CDR3. Fields, in order: V gene, J gene, clone size, D gene, CDR3 protein, CDR3 DNA. A D gene is named only where the DNA matches it firmly. Expanded clones are given a class, and other clones once, few, many or no size at all.

TRBV6-1,TRBJ1-3,NA,NA,CASSGAGSLVPVAFF,TGTGCCAGCAGTGGGGCAGGGAGTTTAGTGCCAGTAGCCTTTTTT
TRBV20-1,TRBJ2-5,once,NA,CSARDLGGRPSLGTQYF,TGCAGTGCTAGAGACTTAGGGGGGCGTCCCTCGCTGGGGACACAGTACTTC
TRBV6-1,TRBJ1-2,NA,NA,CAIREGGRNYGYTF,TGTGCCATCAGGGAGGGGGGTCGGAACTATGGCTACACCTTC
TRBV6-5,TRBJ2-1,few,NA,CASSYGQEYNEQFF,TGTGCCAGCAGTTACGGCCAGGAGTACAATGAGCAGTTCTTC
TRBV20-1,TRBJ2-7,once,NA,CSASGGDFYDLEQYF,TGCAGTGCTAGTGGCGGAGATTTCTACGATTTGGAGCAGTACTTC
TRBV27,TRBJ2-7,NA,NA,CASRTGYHEQYF,TGTGCCAGCAGGACAGGCTACCACGAGCAGTACTTC
TRBV6-1,TRBJ2-3,few,NA,CASSSPGDTQYF,TGTGCCAGCAGTTCCCCGGGAGATACGCAGTATTTT
TRBV19,TRBJ1-3,many,NA,CASSRQESGNTIYF,TGTGCCAGTAGTAGACAAGAGTCTGGAAACACCATATATTTT
TRBV28,TRBJ2-6,NA,NA,CASSLLTSSSGANVLTF,TGTGCCAGCAGTTTATTGACATCGAGCTCTGGGGCCAACGTCCTGACTTTC
TRBV5-1,TRBJ2-3,many,NA,CASSFLGYTDTQYF,TGCGCCAGCAGCTTTCTAGGGTACACAGATACGCAGTATTTT
TRBV7-6,TRBJ2-6,NA,TRBD1,CASSKLWAGGDGANFLTF,TGTGCCAGCAGCAAATTGTGGGCAGGGGGCGATGGGGCCAACTTCCTGACTTTC
TRBV27,TRBJ2-1,NA,NA,CASSASWPYNEQFF,TGTGCCAGCAGCGCTTCGTGGCCCTACAATGAGCAGTTCTTC
TRBV28,TRBJ2-1,NA,TRBD2,CASSLGLAGGRGWDNEQFF,TGTGCCAGCAGTTTAGGACTAGCGGGAGGGAGAGGTTGGGACAATGAGCAGTTCTTC
TRBV20-1,TRBJ1-1,medium-sized,TRBD1,CSAKAGTAKAFF,TGCAGTGCTAAGGCCGGGACAGCAAAAGCTTTCTTT
TRBV20-1,TRBJ2-1,few,NA,CSADGTGYNEQFF,TGCAGTGCCGACGGTACGGGCTACAATGAGCAGTTCTTC
TRBV12-3/TRBV12-4,TRBJ2-2,few,NA,CASSFPGRGELFF,TGTGCCAGCAGTTTCCCAGGTCGCGGGGAGCTGTTTTTT
TRBV19,TRBJ2-1,NA,TRBD2,CASSMGTSGSGFF,TGTGCCAGTAGTATGGGGACTAGCGGGAGTGGATTCTTC
TRBV7-8,TRBJ1-4,NA,NA,CASSSNGGSEKLLF,TGTGCCAGCAGCTCGAATGGGGGAAGTGAAAAACTGCTTTTT
TRBV19,TRBJ1-1,few,NA,CASKGWGDQNTEAFF,TGTGCCAGTAAGGGTTGGGGAGACCAGAACACTGAAGCTTTCTTT
TRBV10-2,TRBJ1-5,few,NA,CASSDLQGSNQPQHF,TGCGCCAGCAGTGACTTACAGGGAAGCAATCAGCCCCAGCATTTT
TRBV12-3/TRBV12-4,TRBJ2-3,few,NA,CASSLTSGAGTQYF,TGTGCCAGCAGTTTAACTTCGGGAGCGGGTACGCAGTATTTT
TRBV12-3/TRBV12-4,TRBJ1-5,NA,NA,CASTDNSRQPQHF,TGTGCCAGCACCGATAACAGCAGACAGCCACAGCATTTT
TRBV11-1,TRBJ1-3,many,TRBD1,CASSLVDRDSYSGNTIYF,TGTGCCAGCAGCTTAGTCGACAGGGACTCCTACTCTGGAAACACCATATATTTT
TRBV24-1,TRBJ2-2,few,TRBD1,CATRGQGSTGELFF,TGTGCCACCAGGGGACAGGGGTCCACCGGGGAGCTGTTTTTT
TRBV9,TRBJ2-2,many,NA,CASSPRQNTGELFF,TGTGCCAGCAGCCCTCGACAGAACACCGGGGAGCTGTTTTTT
TRBV7-6,TRBJ1-3,many,NA,CASSSEQGLSGNTIYF,TGTGCCAGCAGCTCCGAACAGGGTCTAAGTGGAAACACCATATATTTT
TRBV11-2,TRBJ2-2,medium-sized,TRBD1,CASSLDLRQGALDGELFF,TGTGCCAGCAGCTTAGATCTGAGACAGGGGGCGCTGGACGGGGAGCTGTTTTTT
TRBV27,TRBJ1-1,NA,NA,CASRGGEAEAFF,TGTGCCAGCCGGGGGGGTGAGGCTGAAGCTTTCTTT
TRBV4-1,TRBJ2-1,many,NA,CASSPGTQGYNEQFF,TGCGCCAGCAGCCCGGGGACTCAGGGGTACAATGAGCAGTTCTTC
TRBV5-1,TRBJ2-1,NA,NA,CASSLYTDRGNEQFF,TGCGCCAGCAGCTTGTACACGGATAGGGGCAATGAGCAGTTCTTC
TRBV19,TRBJ1-6,NA,TRBD1,CASSRDSEGSPLHF,TGTGCCAGTAGCCGGGACAGTGAGGGTTCACCCCTCCACTTT
TRBV2,TRBJ2-2,many,NA,CASSESSNTGELFF,TGTGCCAGCAGTGAGTCCTCGAACACCGGGGAGCTGTTTTTT
TRBV6-2/TRBV6-3,TRBJ2-7,few,NA,CASSLPSPWAYEQYF,TGTGCCAGCAGTCTTCCAAGCCCGTGGGCCTACGAGCAGTACTTC
TRBV27,TRBJ2-6,NA,NA,CASSRGTGVSGANVLTF,TGTGCCAGTTCCCGAGGGACGGGGGTCTCTGGGGCCAACGTCCTGACTTTC
TRBV11-1,TRBJ2-7,few,TRBD2,CASSSSGSSVRTYEQYF,TGTGCCAGCAGCTCTAGCGGGAGTTCCGTAAGGACCTACGAGCAGTACTTC
TRBV6-1,TRBJ2-1,few,TRBD1,CANSNTGDEQFF,TGTGCCAACAGTAATACAGGGGATGAGCAGTTCTTC
TRBV2,TRBJ2-2,NA,NA,CASSPALSGIGELFF,TGTGCCAGCAGTCCGGCCTTGTCCGGTATCGGGGAGCTGTTTTTT
TRBV5-1,TRBJ2-3,NA,TRBD2,CASSALPRGGVTDTQYF,TGCGCCAGCAGCGCCCTTCCTCGGGGGGGAGTCACAGATACGCAGTATTTT
TRBV2,TRBJ1-6,few,NA,CASSPRTGVNSPLHF,TGTGCCAGCAGTCCGAGGACGGGGGTTAATTCACCCCTCCACTTT
TRBV2,TRBJ2-7,few,TRBD1,CASRSWDRGYEQYF,TGTGCCAGCCGGAGTTGGGACAGGGGCTACGAGCAGTACTTC
TRBV20-1,TRBJ2-5,NA,TRBD2,CSARELGLAEETQYF,TGCAGTGCTAGAGAGCTGGGACTAGCGGAAGAGACCCAGTACTTC
TRBV19,TRBJ1-1,NA,NA,CASSSPGRTEAFF,TGTGCCAGTAGCAGTCCCGGACGGACTGAAGCTTTCTTT